This T cell receptor beta chain was recorded in a study of shared clonotypes between healthy human individuals. Here immunoSEQ multiplex PCR was the method, and the copy in TCRdb shows in-frame clones only, minus some. The table lists over a million clones, approximately 78% of them singletons. Study findings and constraints: Memory subsets had estimated richness that was generally smaller than that of naive subsets.

Of note for this clone: What it binds is unknown.

The receptor was derived from a man in his late teens or twenties in good health. Some clones in this sample may be carry-over from other donors' samples. Sequenced material: memory CD4+ T cells from PBMCs. Subset of the sample: CD45RA-negative fraction.

The CDR3 nucleotides read TGCGCCAGCGGTAGGGGCGGCGGCACCGGGGAGCTGTTTTTT. Translated, it gives CASGRGGGTGELFF. V usage is TRBV5-1 and J usage is TRBJ2-2; tentatively, D is TRBD1 (5 bases). V was clipped by 7 bases and J by 4 bases, with 14 bases between them. The CDR3 has 14 residues. Germline-derived CDR1 and CDR2 are SGHRS and YFSETQ.